Listed below are T cell receptor beta chains from one sample, sequenced in a study of T cell responses to AZD1222 COVID-19 vaccine. Method: immunoSEQ multiplex PCR; TCRdb's copy keeps in-frame clones and lacks some. The top ten clones hold roughly 0.49% of a sample with roughly 180,000 clones, 85% to 90% of them seen once. The sequences come from peripheral blood, collected on day 0 of AZD1222 vaccination. The source is an adult in good health. Each CDR3 is given with its conserved first and last residue. The D gene is left open where the match is weak. Where a row states a size, it is once, few, many or the class of an expanded clone; other rows omit it.

j_call,v_call,d_call,clone_size,cdr3_aa,cdr3_nt
TRBJ2-5,TRBV28,-,few,CASSIIQQETQYF,TGTGCCAGCAGCATAATCCAGCAAGAGACCCAGTACTTC
TRBJ1-1,TRBV6-5,-,-,CASTFGENTEAFF,TGTGCCAGCACTTTTGGGGAGAACACTGAAGCTTTCTTT
TRBJ1-6,TRBV9,-,-,CASSAFRGQNSPLHF,TGTGCCAGCAGCGCGTTTAGAGGCCAAAATTCACCCCTCCACTTT
TRBJ2-7,TRBV12-5,-,-,CASGLDFYEQYF,TGTGCTAGTGGTTTGGACTTCTACGAGCAGTACTTC
TRBJ1-6,TRBV9,-,-,CASSVTGSSYNSPLHF,TGTGCCAGCAGCGTAACAGGGAGCTCCTATAATTCACCCCTCCACTTT
TRBJ1-3,TRBV7-2,-,-,CASSPDRNPGNTIYF,TGTGCCAGCAGCCCCGACAGAAACCCTGGAAACACCATATATTTT
TRBJ2-1,TRBV24-1,TRBD1,-,CATSDVTGGPYNEQFF,TGTGCCACCAGTGATGTTACAGGGGGGCCTTACAATGAGCAGTTCTTC
TRBJ2-7,TRBV4-1,-,-,CASSQDPPDEQYF,TGCGCCAGCAGCCAAGATCCCCCCGACGAGCAGTACTTC
TRBJ1-3,TRBV11-3,-,once,CASSFEEPSGNTIYF,TGTGCCAGCAGCTTCGAGGAGCCCTCTGGAAACACCATATATTTT
TRBJ2-1,TRBV10-2,-,-,CASSGGSGYNEQFF,TGCGCCAGCAGTGGGGGTTCCGGCTACAATGAGCAGTTCTTC
TRBJ2-1,TRBV11-2,-,-,CASSLPGVGQFF,TGTGCCAGCAGCTTACCGGGAGTCGGGCAGTTCTTC
TRBJ1-5,TRBV16,-,-,CASSQLQGNQPQHF,TGTGCCAGCAGCCAATTACAGGGTAATCAGCCCCAGCATTTT
TRBJ1-2,TRBV12-3/TRBV12-4,-,-,CASRGARGYTF,TGTGCCAGCAGGGGGGCGAGAGGCTACACCTTC
TRBJ1-5,TRBV5-4,-,-,CASSLGAGQPQHF,TGTGCCAGCAGCTTGGGGGCGGGGCAGCCCCAGCATTTT
TRBJ2-2,TRBV27,-,few,CASSLFGGTANTGELFF,TGTGCCAGCAGTTTATTTGGGGGGACAGCGAACACCGGGGAGCTGTTTTTT
TRBJ1-1,TRBV12-2,-,-,CASRLEGGGAYGEAFF,TGTGCAAGTCGCTTAGAAGGAGGGGGCGCGTATGGTGAAGCTTTCTTT
TRBJ1-2,TRBV27,TRBD1,once,CASSLETQGAYGYTF,TGTGCCAGCAGTTTAGAAACCCAGGGGGCGTATGGCTACACCTTC
TRBJ2-1,TRBV3-1/TRBV3-2,-,-,CASSQTYNEQFF,TGTGCCAGCAGCCAGACTTACAATGAGCAGTTCTTC
TRBJ2-1,TRBV5-4,TRBD1,-,CASSLGGQGVNEQFF,TGTGCCAGCAGCTTGGGGGGTCAGGGGGTCAATGAGCAGTTCTTC
TRBJ1-2,TRBV5-4,TRBD1,once,CASSSGQGGYGYTF,TGTGCCAGCAGCTCAGGACAGGGCGGCTATGGCTACACCTTC
TRBJ2-1,TRBV19,-,-,CATEKQVSNEQFF,TGTGCCACAGAAAAGCAAGTCAGCAATGAGCAGTTCTTC
TRBJ2-1,TRBV3-1/TRBV3-2,-,-,CASSQRSEQFF,TGTGCCAGCAGCCAGCGGAGTGAGCAGTTCTTC
TRBJ2-7,TRBV28,-,-,CASSPPKNEQYF,TGTGCCAGCAGTCCCCCGAAAAACGAGCAGTACTTC
TRBJ1-2,TRBV24-1,TRBD1,few,CATSGLGQGLDGYTF,TGTGCCACCAGTGGCCTCGGACAGGGGCTGGATGGCTACACCTTC
TRBJ2-3,TRBV5-1,-,-,CASSFANTDTQYF,TGCGCCAGCAGTTTCGCCAACACAGATACGCAGTATTTT
TRBJ2-7,TRBV5-1,TRBD2,once,CASSLGLGLAGEYEQYF,TGCGCCAGCAGCTTGGGGTTGGGACTAGCGGGAGAATACGAGCAGTACTTC
TRBJ1-2,TRBV6-5,TRBD1,-,CASSLDRSYGYTF,TGTGCCAGCAGTTTGGACAGGTCCTATGGCTACACCTTC
TRBJ2-5,TRBV12-5,TRBD1,-,CASGSGTGSSGETQYF,TGTGCTAGTGGTTCGGGGACAGGATCATCGGGGGAGACCCAGTACTTC
TRBJ2-5,TRBV7-8,-,-,CASSSTQEETQYF,TGTGCCAGCAGCTCAACCCAAGAAGAGACCCAGTACTTC
TRBJ2-5,TRBV28,-,-,CASTRHLQETQYF,TGTGCCAGCACCAGACACCTACAAGAGACCCAGTACTTC
TRBJ1-4,TRBV23-1,TRBD1,-,CASSHPRGPNEKLFF,TGCGCCAGCAGTCACCCGAGGGGGCCCAATGAAAAACTGTTTTTT
TRBJ2-3,TRBV7-9,TRBD2,few,CASSEAGGGPTDTQYF,TGTGCCAGCAGCGAGGCGGGCGGGGGGCCCACAGATACGCAGTATTTT
TRBJ2-2,TRBV9,TRBD1,-,CASSAAGRQGDTGELFF,TGTGCCAGCAGCGCTGCCGGCAGACAGGGGGACACCGGGGAGCTGTTTTTT
TRBJ2-7,TRBV7-9,TRBD2,-,CASSNPSGIPSYEQYF,TGTGCCAGCAGTAACCCTAGCGGGATTCCTTCCTACGAGCAGTACTTC
TRBJ2-7,TRBV19,-,-,CASSPRGGTPYEQYF,TGTGCCAGTAGCCCTAGGGGGGGTACCCCCTACGAGCAGTACTTC
TRBJ2-2,TRBV11-3,-,-,CASSLGGDGELFF,TGTGCCAGCAGCTTAGGGGGGGACGGGGAGCTGTTTTTT
TRBJ2-1,TRBV5-4,-,-,CASSMTASYNEQFF,TGTGCCAGCAGTATGACAGCCTCCTACAATGAGCAGTTCTTC
TRBJ2-1,TRBV9,TRBD2,-,CASSVGGTSGIYEQFF,TGTGCCAGCAGCGTAGGGGGGACTAGCGGGATCTATGAGCAGTTCTTC
TRBJ1-1,TRBV12-5,TRBD1,few,CASGLVPLMTGAIMNTEAFF,TGTGCTAGTGGTTTGGTACCCCTCATGACAGGGGCGATCATGAACACTGAAGCTTTCTTT
TRBJ2-7,TRBV15,TRBD2,-,CATSPTSVGEQYF,TGTGCCACCAGCCCGACTAGCGTCGGCGAGCAGTACTTC
TRBJ2-2,TRBV5-1,TRBD2,-,CASSSRLAGLNTGELFF,TGCGCCAGCAGCTCTCGGCTAGCGGGCCTGAACACCGGGGAGCTGTTTTTT
TRBJ1-1,TRBV11-3,TRBD1,-,CASSGTEGAMAEAFF,TGTGCCAGCAGCGGGACGGAGGGGGCGATGGCTGAAGCTTTCTTT
TRBJ1-5,TRBV6-5,-,once,CASSYDRWVNQPQHF,TGTGCCAGCAGTTACGACAGGTGGGTAAATCAGCCCCAGCATTTT
TRBJ2-7,TRBV4-2,TRBD1,once,CASRQGETSYEQYF,TGTGCCAGCCGCCAGGGGGAGACCTCCTACGAGCAGTACTTC
TRBJ2-1,TRBV7-9,TRBD1,-,CASSSTGERGYNEQFF,TGTGCCAGCAGCAGCACAGGGGAAAGAGGCTACAATGAGCAGTTCTTC
TRBJ1-2,TRBV4-2,TRBD1,-,CASSHDRQGLGYTF,TGTGCCAGCAGCCACGACCGACAGGGGCTGGGCTACACCTTC
TRBJ1-2,TRBV9,-,-,CASSPHRTDYGYTF,TGTGCCAGCAGCCCCCATCGCACGGACTATGGCTACACCTTC